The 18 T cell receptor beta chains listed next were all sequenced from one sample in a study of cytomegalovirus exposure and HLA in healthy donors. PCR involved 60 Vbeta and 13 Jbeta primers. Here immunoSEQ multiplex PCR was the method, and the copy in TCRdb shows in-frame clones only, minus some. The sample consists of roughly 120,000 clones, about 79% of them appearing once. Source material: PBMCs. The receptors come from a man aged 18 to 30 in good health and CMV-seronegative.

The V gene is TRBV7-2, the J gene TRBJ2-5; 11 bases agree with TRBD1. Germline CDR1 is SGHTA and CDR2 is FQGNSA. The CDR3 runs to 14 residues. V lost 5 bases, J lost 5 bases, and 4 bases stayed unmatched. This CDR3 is CASSPDRGHETQYF. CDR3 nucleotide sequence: TGTGCCAGCAGCCCGGACAGGGGGCACGAGACCCAGTACTTC.

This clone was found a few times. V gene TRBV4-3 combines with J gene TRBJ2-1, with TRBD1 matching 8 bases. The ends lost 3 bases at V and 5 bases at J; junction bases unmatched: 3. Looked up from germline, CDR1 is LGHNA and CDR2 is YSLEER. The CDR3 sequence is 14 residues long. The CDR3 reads CASSHKTGDNEQFF. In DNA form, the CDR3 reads TGCGCCAGCAGCCACAAGACAGGGGACAATGAGCAGTTCTTC.

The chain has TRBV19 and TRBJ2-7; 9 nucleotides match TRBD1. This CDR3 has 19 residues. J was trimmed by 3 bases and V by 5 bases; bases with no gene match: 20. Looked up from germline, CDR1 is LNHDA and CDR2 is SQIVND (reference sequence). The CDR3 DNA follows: TGTGCCAGTAGTCCAGGGACAGGGTTTAATGTCCCAAGCTTCTACGAGCAGTACTTC. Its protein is CASSPGTGFNVPSFYEQYF.

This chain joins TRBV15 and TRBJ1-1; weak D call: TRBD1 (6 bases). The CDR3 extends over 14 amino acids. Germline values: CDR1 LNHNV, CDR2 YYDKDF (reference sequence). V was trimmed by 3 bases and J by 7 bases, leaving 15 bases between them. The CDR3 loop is CATSRDSFWVEAFF. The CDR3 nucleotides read TGTGCCACCAGCAGGGACAGTTTTTGGGTTGAAGCTTTCTTT.

This CDR3 is CASSVGTSGTDTQYF. The CDR3 DNA follows: TGTGCCAGCAGCGTTGGGACTAGCGGAACAGATACGCAGTATTTT. The chain couples TRBV9 to TRBJ2-3; 11 bases map to TRBD2. Trimming cost V 2 bases and J 3 bases; bases outside gene matches: 2. This CDR3 is 15 amino acids long. CDR1 is SGDLS, CDR2 YYNGEE, per germline.

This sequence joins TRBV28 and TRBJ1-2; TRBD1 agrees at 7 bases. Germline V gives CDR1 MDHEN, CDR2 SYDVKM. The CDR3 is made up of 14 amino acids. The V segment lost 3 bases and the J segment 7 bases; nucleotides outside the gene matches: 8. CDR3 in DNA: TGTGCCAGCAGTTTCCCGACAGGGTCACTTGGCTACACCTTC. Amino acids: CASSFPTGSLGYTF.

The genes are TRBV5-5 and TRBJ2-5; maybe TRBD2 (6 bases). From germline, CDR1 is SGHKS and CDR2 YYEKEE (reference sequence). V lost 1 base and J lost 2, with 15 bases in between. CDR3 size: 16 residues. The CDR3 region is CASSLSVLASQETQYF. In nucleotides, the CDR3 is TGTGCCAGCAGCTTGTCTGTGCTAGCGTCACAAGAGACCCAGTACTTC.

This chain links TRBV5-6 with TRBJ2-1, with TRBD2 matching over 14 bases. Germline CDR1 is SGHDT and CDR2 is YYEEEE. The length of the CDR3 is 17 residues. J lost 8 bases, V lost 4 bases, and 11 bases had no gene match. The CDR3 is CASSRGPGLAGVHEQFF. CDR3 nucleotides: TGTGCCAGCAGCAGAGGGCCGGGACTAGCGGGAGTCCATGAGCAGTTCTTC.

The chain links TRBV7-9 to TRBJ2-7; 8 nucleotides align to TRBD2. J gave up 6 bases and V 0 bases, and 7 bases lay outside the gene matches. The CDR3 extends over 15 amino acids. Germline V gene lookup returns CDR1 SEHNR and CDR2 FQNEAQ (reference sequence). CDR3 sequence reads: CASSLAAGGTFEQYV. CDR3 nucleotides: TGTGCCAGCAGCTTAGCGGCGGGAGGAACCTTCGAGCAGTACGTC.

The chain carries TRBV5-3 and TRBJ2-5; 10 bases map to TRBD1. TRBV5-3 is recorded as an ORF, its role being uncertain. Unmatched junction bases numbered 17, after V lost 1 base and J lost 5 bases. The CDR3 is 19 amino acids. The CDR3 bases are TGTGCCAGAAGCTTGCCCCATGGGACAGGGGCCTCCTTCGGCGAGACCCAGTACTTC. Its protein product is CARSLPHGTGASFGETQYF.

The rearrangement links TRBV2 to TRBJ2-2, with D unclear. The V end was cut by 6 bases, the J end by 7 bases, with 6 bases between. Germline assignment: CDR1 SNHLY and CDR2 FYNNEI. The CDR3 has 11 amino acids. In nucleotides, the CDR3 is TGTGCCAGCAGCCGGGTCGGGGAGCTGTTTTTT. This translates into CASSRVGELFF.

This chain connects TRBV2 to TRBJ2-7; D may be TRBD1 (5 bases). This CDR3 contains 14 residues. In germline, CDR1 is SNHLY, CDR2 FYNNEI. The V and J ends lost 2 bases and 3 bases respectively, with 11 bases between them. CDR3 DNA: TGTGCCAGCAGTGAATTTGACAGACACTACGAGCAGTACGTC. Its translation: CASSEFDRHYEQYV.

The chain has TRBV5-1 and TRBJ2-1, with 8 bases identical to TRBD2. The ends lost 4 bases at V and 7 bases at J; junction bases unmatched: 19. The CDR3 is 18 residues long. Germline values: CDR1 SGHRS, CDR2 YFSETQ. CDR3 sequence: CASSRTPGLVDEWNEQFF. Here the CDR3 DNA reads TGCGCCAGCAGCCGCACACCGGGACTAGTAGATGAGTGGAATGAGCAGTTCTTC.

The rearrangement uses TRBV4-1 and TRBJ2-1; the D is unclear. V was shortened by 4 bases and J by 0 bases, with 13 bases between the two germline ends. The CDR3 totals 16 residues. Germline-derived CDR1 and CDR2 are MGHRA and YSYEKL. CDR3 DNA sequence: TGCGCCAGCAGCCGCTTTACATCAAGCTCCTACAATGAGCAGTTCTTC. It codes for CASSRFTSSSYNEQFF.

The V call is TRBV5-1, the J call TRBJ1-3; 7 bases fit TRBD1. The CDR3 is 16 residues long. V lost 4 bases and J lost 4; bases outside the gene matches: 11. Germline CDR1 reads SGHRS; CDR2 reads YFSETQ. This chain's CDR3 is CASSTGQDFLGNTIYF. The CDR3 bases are TGCGCCAGCAGCACCGGACAGGACTTTCTAGGAAACACCATATATTTT.

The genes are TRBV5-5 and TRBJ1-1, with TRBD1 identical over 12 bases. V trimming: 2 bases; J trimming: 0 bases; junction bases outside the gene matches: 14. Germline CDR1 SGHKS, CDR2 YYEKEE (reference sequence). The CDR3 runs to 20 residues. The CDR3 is CASSFAQPGQGARVNTEAFF. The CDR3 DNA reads TGTGCCAGCAGCTTTGCCCAACCGGGACAGGGGGCGCGGGTGAACACTGAAGCTTTCTTT.

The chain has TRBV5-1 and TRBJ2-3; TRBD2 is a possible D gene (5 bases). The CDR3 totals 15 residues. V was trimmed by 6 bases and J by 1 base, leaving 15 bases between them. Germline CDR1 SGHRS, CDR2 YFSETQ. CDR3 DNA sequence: TGCGCCAGCAAGGTCGTATTTAGCGGCACAGATACGCAGTATTTT. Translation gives CASKVVFSGTDTQYF.

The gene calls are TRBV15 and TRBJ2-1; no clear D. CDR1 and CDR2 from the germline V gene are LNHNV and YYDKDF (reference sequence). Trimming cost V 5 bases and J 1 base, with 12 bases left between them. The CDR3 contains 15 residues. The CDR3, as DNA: TGTGCCACCAGCGCTTCAGGATTTTCCTACAATGAGCAGTTCTTC. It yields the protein CATSASGFSYNEQFF.